The 27 T cell receptor beta chains given below trace back to one sample, sequenced in a study of tumor-infiltrating lymphocytes in primary liver carcinoma (dated by TCRdb to 2016 to 2017). These reads were obtained on an Illumina HiSeq 2500. TCRbeta-specific cDNA was reverse-transcribed from 500 ng total RNA using a constant-region primer and ProtoScript II reverse transcriptase. Three nested multiplex PCR rounds, following a slightly modified ARM-PCR procedure, were used to build the TCRbeta libraries. The first two PCR rounds used multiplex TRBV1-TRBV30 forward primers with a Cbeta reverse primer, each for about 11 cycles. TCRdb's own reprocessing of the public reads used fastp at Q25 and MiXCR and kept productive beta chains. Each CDR3 protein appears once, grouped with its most common genes and DNA. The sample has some 120,000 distinct CDR3 sequences on record, 55% to 75% of them singletons. Around 9.7% of the sample comes from the top ten.

Without any cell sorting, total RNA and DNA were co-extracted from roughly 20-30 mg of bulk tissue using the AllPrep DNA/RNA mini kit. The sample comprised liver tumor tissue from sampling region 1. What the cell subset or site label conveys for this sample: tumor region T1, superior pole. The receptors here all came from a woman aged 55-70 years with primary liver carcinoma and hepatitis B virus infection.

On this clonotype itself: Mismatch with germline at one junction end may stem from a read error. This sequence joins TRBV6-5 and TRBJ1-2; 9 positions match TRBD1. Germline lookup yields CDR1 MNHEY and CDR2 SVGAGI. The CDR3 has 14 amino acids. CDR3 nucleotide sequence: TGTGCCAGCAGTCGTCCCGGGACAGGGCATGGCTACACCTTT. Its protein product is CASSRPGTGHGYTF.

The CDR3 DNA sequence: TGTGCCAGCAGGGACCGGATTAGCACAGATACGCAGTATTTT. It is translated as CASRDRISTDTQYF. This chain uses TRBV11-2 with TRBJ2-3; D is uncertain. CDR3 length equals 14 residues. Germline V gene lookup returns CDR1 SGHAT and CDR2 FQNNGV. With 6 bases removed from V and 0 bases from J, the gap between germline ends came to 10 bases.

This clonotype was picked up one time. This rearrangement joins TRBV28 to TRBJ1-5, with 7 bases identical to TRBD1. V lost 4 bases, J lost 5 bases, and 11 bases stayed unmatched. From germline, CDR1 is MDHEN and CDR2 SYDVKM. CDR3 size: 16 residues. The CDR3 region has the DNA TGTGCCAGCAGTTCAGCGAGGGGGCTAAACGATCAGCCCCAGCATTTT. As protein: CASSSARGLNDQPQHF.

The count of this clonotype is one. One end of the junction is discordant with germline, which a read error may explain. CDR3 protein: CASSLGGYDFEQCF. CDR3 nucleotides: TGTGCCAGCAGCTTAGGGGGGTATGACTTCGAGCAGTGCTTC. The V and J genes are TRBV11-2 and TRBJ2-7; tentatively, D is TRBD1 or TRBD2 (5 bases each). CDR1 and CDR2 from the germline V gene are SGHAT and FQNNGV. CDR3 length: 14 amino acids.

On this clonotype: A much larger clonotype is one base distant, so this may be a read error. Here the CDR3 omits its conserved ending phenylalanine or tryptophan, so a read error is the likely source. The rearrangement uses TRBV29-1 and TRBJ2-3; D unresolved. The CDR3 totals 11 residues. V dropped 5 bases and J dropped 3 bases, with 6 bases sitting between them. The germline V gene encodes CDR1 SQVTM and CDR2 ANQGSEA. The CDR3 protein is CSVSATDTQYI. In DNA, the CDR3 is TGCAGCGTTAGCGCGACAGATACGCAGTATATT.

A word on this clonotype: One end of the junction fails to match germline, which may point to a read error. Written as DNA, the CDR3 is TGTGTCAGCAACCCCCGGGGACAACGATCCTACGAGCAGTACTTC. It codes for CVSNPRGQRSYEQYF. This sequence joins TRBV11-2 and TRBJ2-7; a possible D gene is TRBD1 (6 bases). Germline V gene data show CDR1 as SGHAT and CDR2 as FQNNGV. The CDR3 is made up of 15 amino acids.

This clonotype was detected only a few times. The conserved phenylalanine or tryptophan is not found at the CDR3 terminus, so this likely reflects a read error. The chain recombines TRBV5-6 with TRBJ2-5; a weak D match, TRBD2 (6 bases). Germline CDR1 is SGHDT and CDR2 is YYEEEE. The CDR3 is 14 residues long. V lost 4 bases to trimming and J lost 5 bases, with 15 bases between them. In DNA form, the CDR3 reads TGTGCCAGCAGCACGGGACTGGGAATTGAGACCCAGTACTTA. Translation: CASSTGLGIETQYL.

This chain links TRBV20-1 with TRBJ1-1; D gene unclear. This CDR3 has 11 residues. The germline V gene encodes CDR1 DFQATT and CDR2 SNEGSKA (reference sequence). V lost 3 bases, J lost 11 bases, and 13 bases lay in between. The CDR3 region has the DNA TGCAGTGCTAGTCTTGGAAGGGAGGCTTTCTTT. Amino acids: CSASLGREAFF.

A word on this clonotype: A read error may explain this, as a much larger clone is one base away. This chain links TRBV6-1 with TRBJ2-7; TRBD2 matches at 11 bases. There are 17 residues in the CDR3. The germline V gene has CDR1 MNHNS and CDR2 SASEGT. The CDR3, as DNA: TGTGCCGGCAGTGATCCCCGACTAGCGGGAACCTCCTACGAGCAGTACTTC. Its translation: CAGSDPRLAGTSYEQYF.

This clonotype was counted many times. The V and J genes are TRBV6-5 and TRBJ2-7; 8 nucleotides agree with TRBD1. CDR3 length: 19 amino acids. Germline CDR1 and CDR2: MNHEY and SVGAGI. V shed 0 bases, J shed 6 bases, and the junction held 19 bases outside the gene matches. CDR3 amino acids: CASSYSRGGGTGVITEQYF. The CDR3 DNA reads TGTGCCAGCAGTTACTCTCGGGGCGGAGGGACAGGTGTTATTACCGAGCAGTACTTC.

This clonotype has just one count. A read error may account for a junction end that differs from germline. The rearrangement uses TRBV11-2 and TRBJ2-3; D ambiguous. The CDR3 is 17 residues long. CDR1 and CDR2 from the germline V gene are SGHAT and FQNNGV. The CDR3 DNA is TGTGTCAGCAGCTTAGGGATCCGAAGGGAAGGCGCAGATACGCAGTATTTT. It encodes CVSSLGIRREGADTQYF.

Note on this clonotype: The conserved final phenylalanine or tryptophan is absent from the CDR3, which likely points to a read error. The chain carries TRBV11-2 and TRBJ2-3; D unclear. This CDR3 is 14 amino acids long. V lost 1 base and J 7 bases, leaving 12 bases between the germline ends. The germline CDR1 and CDR2 sequences are SGHAT and FQNNGV. The CDR3 here is CASSLGGFTYTQYL. DNA of the CDR3: TGTGCCAGCAGCTTAGGAGGTTTTACATATACGCAGTATCTT.

V and J are TRBV12-2 and TRBJ2-6; whether TRBD2, the table's D call, matches the DNA was not checked. TRBV12-2 constitutes a pseudogene. The CDR3 has 15 residues. The CDR3 region has the DNA TGTGCATCAGACCGCGGGGGCTCTGGGGCCAACATCCTGACTTTC. It is translated as CASDRGGSGANILTF.

Worth noting for this clonotype: Just one base apart from a much larger clone, this may be a read error. This chain joins TRBV4-1 and TRBJ2-1, with 8 bases identical to TRBD1. The CDR3 spans 16 residues. Germline CDR1 is MGHRA and CDR2 is YSYEKL. The CDR3 protein is CVSSQATGGSYNEQFF. The DNA of the CDR3 is TGCGTCAGCAGCCAAGCCACAGGGGGCTCCTACAATGAGCAGTTCTTC.

On this clonotype: A much larger clone sits a single nucleotide away, making a read error possible. In this CDR3 the conserved last residue, phenylalanine or tryptophan, is missing, so a read error is likely. The V call is TRBV29-1, the J call TRBJ1-4; the D gene is possibly TRBD1 (5 bases). Per the germline V gene, CDR1 is SQVTM and CDR2 is ANQGSEA. V lost 2 bases and J lost 3, with 7 bases in between. This CDR3 contains 13 residues. CDR3 amino acids: CSVEWGSNEKLFY. The DNA of the CDR3 is TGCAGCGTTGAATGGGGCTCTAATGAAAAACTGTTTTAT.

Note on this clonotype: The junction departs from the called germline gene at one end, perhaps through a read error. The rearrangement links TRBV18 to TRBJ2-7; 8 nucleotides line up with TRBD1. The CDR3 totals 15 residues. Germline assignment: CDR1 KGHSH and CDR2 LQKENI. This CDR3 reads CGSHRTGKGSYEQYF. CDR3 bases: TGTGGCAGCCACCGGACAGGGAAAGGGTCCTATGAGCAGTACTTC. The whole variable domain, filled in from reference TRBV18 and TRBJ2-7, reads NAGVMQNPRHLVRRRGQEARLRCSPMKGHSHVYWYRQLPEEGLKFMVYLQKENIIDESGMPKERFSAEFPKEGPSILRIQQVVRGDSAAYFCGSHRTGKGSYEQYFGPGTRLTVT.

CDR3 coding DNA: TGTGCCAGCGCTAGCGGGAGTCGCACCGGGGAGCTGTTTTTT. Amino acids: CASASGSRTGELFF. The chain links TRBV28 to TRBJ2-2, with 10 bases fitting TRBD2. Trimming took 8 bases from V and 4 from J; bases not matched to a gene: 4. The germline gives CDR1 MDHEN, CDR2 SYDVKM. This CDR3 contains 14 residues. The full variable domain, with the rest looked up from reference TRBV28 and TRBJ2-2, is DVKVTQSSRYLVKRTGEKVFLECVQDMDHENMFWYRQDPGLGLRLIYFSYDVKMKEKGDIPEGYSVSREKKERFSLILESASTNQTSMYLCASASGSRTGELFFGEGSRLTVL.

This clonotype was picked up many times. This rearrangement joins TRBV11-3 to TRBJ2-7; 10 nucleotides agree with TRBD1. The CDR3 loop spans 14 amino acids. Per the germline V gene, CDR1 is SGHNT and CDR2 is YENEEA. V was clipped by 5 bases and J by 7 bases; unmatched bases: 8. The CDR3 region is CASSHDRGRREQYF. The CDR3 bases are TGTGCCAGCAGCCACGACAGGGGGCGTCGGGAGCAGTACTTC. The entire variable domain, with the rest obtained from reference TRBV11-3 and TRBJ2-7, is as follows: EAGVVQSPRYKIIEKKQPVAFWCNPISGHNTLYWYLQNLGQGPELLIRYENEEAVDDSQLPKDRFSAERLKGVDSTLKIQPAELGDSAVYLCASSHDRGRREQYFGPGTRLTVT.

A remark on this clonotype: One junction end does not reproduce the germline sequence, and a read error may be involved. This sequence joins TRBV5-6 and TRBJ2-5; D unresolved. Per germline, CDR1 SGHDT and CDR2 YYEEEE. This CDR3 is built from 15 residues. The CDR3 bases are TGTGCCAGCGGCTTGTATACGGTAGGGTTGGAGACCCAGTACTTC. Its protein product is CASGLYTVGLETQYF.

This clonotype was seen a few times. V gene TRBV29-1 combines with J gene TRBJ2-7; D remains unclear. CDR3 length: 14 residues. Germline V gene data show CDR1 as SQVTM and CDR2 as ANQGSEA. Trimming took off 7 bases at V and 2 bases at J, with 18 bases between the two ends. The CDR3 loop is CSADEAYPPYEQYF. CDR3 nucleotide sequence: TGCAGCGCTGATGAGGCATACCCTCCCTACGAGCAGTACTTC.

In the case of this clonotype: One end of the junction varies from germline; a read error may be responsible. This CDR3 is CAGSQGAGSEQYF. The CDR3 DNA sequence: TGTGCCGGCAGCCAAGGGGCAGGGAGTGAGCAGTACTTC. This sequence joins TRBV11-2 and TRBJ2-7, with D perhaps being TRBD1 or TRBD2 (5 bases each). CDR1 is SGHAT, CDR2 FQNNGV, per germline. This CDR3 contains 13 residues.

This clonotype was seen at least ten times. The V call is TRBV4-2, the J call TRBJ2-3; 10 nucleotides match TRBD2. In germline, CDR1 is LGHNA, CDR2 YNFKEQ. After removal of 8 bases from V and 5 bases from J, the junction contained 16 bases not matched to a gene. CDR3 length equals 17 residues. The CDR3 sequence is CASLGLRVAGGKDTQYF. Written as DNA, the CDR3 is TGTGCCAGCTTAGGGCTCAGGGTAGCGGGAGGAAAAGATACGCAGTATTTT.

This clonotype occurred many times. The genes are TRBV5-1 and TRBJ2-6; D not certain. V gave up 0 bases and J gave up 4 bases, with 11 bases separating them. This CDR3 comprises 16 residues. Germline CDR1 is SGHRS and CDR2 is YFSETQ. The CDR3 here is CASSLGLSGGANVLTF. DNA for the CDR3: TGCGCCAGCAGCTTGGGCCTGTCAGGAGGGGCCAACGTCCTGACTTTC.

The chain uses TRBV30 and TRBJ2-7, with 9 bases that match TRBD2. The CDR3 has 15 residues. The ends lost 0 bases at V and 5 bases at J; junction bases unmatched: 8. The germline V gene encodes CDR1 GTSNPN and CDR2 SVGIG (reference sequence). CDR3 region: CAWSVSVAGDNEQYF. The CDR3 DNA reads TGTGCCTGGAGTGTTTCGGTAGCGGGAGACAACGAGCAGTACTTC. Filled out from reference TRBV30 and TRBJ2-7, the complete variable domain reads SQTIHQWPATLVQPVGSPLSLECTVEGTSNPNLYWYRQAAGRGLQLLFYSVGIGQISSEVPQNLSASRPQDRQFILSSKKLLLSDSGFYLCAWSVSVAGDNEQYFGPGTRLTVT.

Notes on this clonotype: One end of the junction does not line up with germline, which may come from a read error. V usage is TRBV11-2 and J usage is TRBJ1-2, with D possibly matching TRBD1 (6 bases). The CDR3 sequence is 15 residues long. Germline CDR1 SGHAT, CDR2 FQNNGV. CDR3 region: CVSSLDPGANYGYIF. Here the CDR3 DNA reads TGTGTCAGCAGCTTAGACCCAGGGGCCAATTATGGCTACATCTTC.

This clonotype was seen repeatedly, ten times or more. The chain joins TRBV7-8 to TRBJ2-3; D perhaps matches TRBD2 (5 bases). Germline lookup yields CDR1 SGHVS and CDR2 FQNEAQ. CDR3 length: 17 residues. V lost 6 bases and J lost 4, with 23 bases in between. CDR3: CASRAPYADLGSDTQYF. CDR3 in DNA: TGTGCCAGCAGGGCCCCTTACGCGGACTTGGGGTCAGATACGCAGTATTTT.

This clonotype was recorded many times. The V gene is TRBV12-3 or TRBV12-4, the J gene TRBJ1-6, with TRBD1 identical over 7 bases. V lost 6 bases and J lost 9; bases outside the gene matches: 11. This CDR3 has 15 amino acids. This chain's CDR3 is CASSQRQGSSSPLHF. As DNA, the CDR3 is TGTGCCAGCAGCCAACGACAGGGCTCTAGTTCACCCCTCCACTTT.